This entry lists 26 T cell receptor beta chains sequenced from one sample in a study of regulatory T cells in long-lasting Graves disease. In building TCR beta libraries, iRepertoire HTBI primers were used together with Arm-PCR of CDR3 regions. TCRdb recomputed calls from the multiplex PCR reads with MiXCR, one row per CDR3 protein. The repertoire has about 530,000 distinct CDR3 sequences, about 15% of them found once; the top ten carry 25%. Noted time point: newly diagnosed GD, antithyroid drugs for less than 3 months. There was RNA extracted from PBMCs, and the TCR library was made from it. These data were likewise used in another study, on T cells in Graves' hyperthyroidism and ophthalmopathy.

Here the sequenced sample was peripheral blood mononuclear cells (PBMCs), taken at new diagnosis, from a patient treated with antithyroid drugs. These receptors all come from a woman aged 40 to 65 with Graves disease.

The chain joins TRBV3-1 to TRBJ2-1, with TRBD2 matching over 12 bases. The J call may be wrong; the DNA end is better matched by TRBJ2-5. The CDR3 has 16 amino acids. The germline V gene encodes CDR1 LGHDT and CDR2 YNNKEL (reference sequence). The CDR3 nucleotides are TGTGCCAGCAGACCCACTAGCGGGGGGCCAGGAGAGACCCAGTACTTC. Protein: CASRPTSGGPGETQYF.

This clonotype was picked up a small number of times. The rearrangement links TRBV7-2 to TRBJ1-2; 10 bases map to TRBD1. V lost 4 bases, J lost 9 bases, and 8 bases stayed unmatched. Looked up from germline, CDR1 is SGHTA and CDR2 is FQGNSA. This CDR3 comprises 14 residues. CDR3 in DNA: TGTGCCAGCAGCTACGACAGGGGGCGCATGAGCTACACCTTC. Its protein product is CASSYDRGRMSYTF.

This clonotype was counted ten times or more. The CDR3 spells CSASAPGETYGYTF. CDR3 bases: TGCAGTGCTAGTGCCCCAGGGGAGACCTATGGCTACACCTTC. This sequence joins TRBV20-1 and TRBJ1-2; D perhaps matches TRBD1 (6 bases). Germline V gives CDR1 DFQATT, CDR2 SNEGSKA (reference sequence). The CDR3 has 14 residues. Trimming removed 3 bases from V and 4 bases from J, with 15 bases in between.

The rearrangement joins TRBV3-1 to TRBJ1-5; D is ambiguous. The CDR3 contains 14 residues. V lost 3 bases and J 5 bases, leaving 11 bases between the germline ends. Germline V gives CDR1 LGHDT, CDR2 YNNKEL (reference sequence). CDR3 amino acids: CASSHGGYDQPQHF. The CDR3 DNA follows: TGTGCCAGCAGCCATGGAGGTTACGATCAGCCCCAGCATTTT. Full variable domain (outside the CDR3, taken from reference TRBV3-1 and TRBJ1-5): DTAVSQTPKYLVTQMGNDKSIKCEQNLGHDTMYWYKQDSKKFLKIMFSYNNKELIINETVPNRFSPKSPDKAHLNLHINSLELGDSAVYFCASSHGGYDQPQHFGDGTRLSIL.

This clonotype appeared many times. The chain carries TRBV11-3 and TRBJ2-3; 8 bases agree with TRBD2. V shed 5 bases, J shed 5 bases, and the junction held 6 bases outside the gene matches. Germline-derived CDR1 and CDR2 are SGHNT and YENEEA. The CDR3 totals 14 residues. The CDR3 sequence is CASSPGGSVDTQYF. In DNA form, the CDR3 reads TGTGCCAGCAGCCCGGGGGGGAGTGTAGATACGCAGTATTTT.

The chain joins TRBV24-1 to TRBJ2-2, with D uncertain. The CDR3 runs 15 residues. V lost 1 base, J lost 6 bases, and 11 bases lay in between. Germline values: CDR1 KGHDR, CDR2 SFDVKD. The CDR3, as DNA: TGTGCCACCAGTGATTTTCGCGGTTCGGCCGGGGAGCTGTTTTTT. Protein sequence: CATSDFRGSAGELFF.

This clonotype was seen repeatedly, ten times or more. In DNA, the CDR3 is TGTGCCAGCAGTTACTCGGAGGGGGACGCTGAAGCTTTCTTT. Encoded protein: CASSYSEGDAEAFF. The chain links TRBV6-5 to TRBJ1-1; D possibly corresponds to TRBD1 (6 bases). The CDR3 is made up of 14 amino acids. Per the germline V gene, CDR1 is MNHEY and CDR2 is SVGAGI. V dropped 0 bases and J dropped 6 bases, with 11 bases sitting between them.

The CDR3 DNA reads as TGTGCCAGCAGCCCCCGGGATACTAGCGGGACCTACGAGCAGTACTTC. As protein: CASSPRDTSGTYEQYF. J is TRBJ2-7 and V is TRBV11-2, with 10 bases matching TRBD2. Germline V gives CDR1 SGHAT, CDR2 FQNNGV. This CDR3 comprises 16 residues. Losses at the gene ends were 5 bases for V and 2 bases for J; bases not matched to a gene: 9. The full variable domain, in which reference TRBV11-2 and TRBJ2-7 provide the parts outside the CDR3, is EAGVAQSPRYKIIEKRQSVAFWCNPISGHATLYWYQQILGQGPKLLIQFQNNGVVDDSQLPKDRFSAERLKGVDSTLKIQPAKLEDSAVYLCASSPRDTSGTYEQYFGPGTRLTVT.

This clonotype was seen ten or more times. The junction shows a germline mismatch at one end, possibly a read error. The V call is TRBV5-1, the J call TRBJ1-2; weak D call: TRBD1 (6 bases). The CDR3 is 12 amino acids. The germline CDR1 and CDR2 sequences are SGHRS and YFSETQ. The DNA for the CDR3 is TGTGCCAGCAGCTTAGCAGGGGATGGCTACACCTTC. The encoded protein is CASSLAGDGYTF.

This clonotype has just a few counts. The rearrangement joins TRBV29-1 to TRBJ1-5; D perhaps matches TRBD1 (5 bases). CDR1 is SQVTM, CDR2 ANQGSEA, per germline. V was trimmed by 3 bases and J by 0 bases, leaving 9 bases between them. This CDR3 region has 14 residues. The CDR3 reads CSVEPRVSNQPQHF. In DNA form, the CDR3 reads TGCAGCGTTGAGCCCAGGGTTAGCAATCAGCCCCAGCATTTT.

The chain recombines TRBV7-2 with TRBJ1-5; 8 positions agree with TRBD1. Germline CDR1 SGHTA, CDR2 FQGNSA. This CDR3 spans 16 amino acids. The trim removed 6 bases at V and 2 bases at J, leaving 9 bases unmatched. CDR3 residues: CASSWTGRSGNQPQHF. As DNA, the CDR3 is TGTGCCAGCAGTTGGACAGGGCGAAGTGGCAATCAGCCCCAGCATTTT.

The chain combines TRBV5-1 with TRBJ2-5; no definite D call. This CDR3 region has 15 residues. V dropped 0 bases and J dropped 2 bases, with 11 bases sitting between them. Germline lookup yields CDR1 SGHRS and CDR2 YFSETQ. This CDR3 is CASSLVGLQQETQYF. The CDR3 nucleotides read TGCGCCAGCAGCTTGGTCGGGCTACAACAAGAGACCCAGTACTTC.

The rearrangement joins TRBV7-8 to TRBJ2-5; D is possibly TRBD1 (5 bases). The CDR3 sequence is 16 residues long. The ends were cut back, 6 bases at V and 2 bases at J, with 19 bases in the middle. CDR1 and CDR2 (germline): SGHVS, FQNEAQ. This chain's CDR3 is CASSPKGGAIQETQYF. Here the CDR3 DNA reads TGTGCCAGCAGTCCTAAAGGTGGGGCGATTCAAGAGACCCAGTACTTC.

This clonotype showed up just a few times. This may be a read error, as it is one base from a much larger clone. CDR3 bases: TGTGCCAGCAGTTACCGCGAACTAGCGGGAGGAAACAAGGCAGATACGCAGTATTTT. Its protein is CASSYRELAGGNKADTQYF. The rearrangement joins TRBV6-2 or TRBV6-3 to TRBJ2-3; 12 bases are shared with TRBD2. Looked up from germline, CDR1 is MNHEY and CDR2 is SVGEGT. The CDR3 is 19 residues long. J was trimmed by 4 bases and V by 2 bases; bases with no gene match: 13.

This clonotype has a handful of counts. CDR3 sequence: CASSLASAGHGGELFF. The CDR3 DNA reads as TGTGCCAGCAGCTTAGCCTCTGCGGGGCACGGCGGGGAGCTGTTTTTT. J is TRBJ2-2 and V is TRBV11-3; perhaps TRBD2 as D (6 bases). This CDR3 has 16 residues. V lost 1 base, J lost 7 bases, and 16 bases lay in between. Germline-derived CDR1 and CDR2 are SGHNT and YENEEA. Based on the CDR3 plus reference TRBV11-3 and TRBJ2-2, the full variable domain is EAGVVQSPRYKIIEKKQPVAFWCNPISGHNTLYWYLQNLGQGPELLIRYENEEAVDDSQLPKDRFSAERLKGVDSTLKIQPAELGDSAVYLCASSLASAGHGGELFFGEGSRLTVL.

For the CDR3, the DNA is TGTGCCAGCAAGCTCACTAGCGGACCATTACCCCCCTCTCGGGAGCAGTACTTC. Its translation: CASKLTSGPLPPSREQYF. J is TRBJ2-7 and V is TRBV2, with 8 bases matching TRBD2. The CDR3 has 18 amino acids. The J segment lost 7 bases and the V segment lost 7 bases, leaving 24 bases of the junction unmatched. Germline-derived CDR1 and CDR2 are SNHLY and FYNNEI.

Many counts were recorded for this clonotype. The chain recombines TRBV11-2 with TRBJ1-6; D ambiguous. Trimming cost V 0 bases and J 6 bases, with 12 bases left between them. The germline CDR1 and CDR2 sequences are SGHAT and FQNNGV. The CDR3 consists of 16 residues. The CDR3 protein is CASSLDALLTNSPLHF. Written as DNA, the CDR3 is TGTGCCAGCAGCTTAGACGCGCTTCTTACTAATTCACCCCTCCACTTT.

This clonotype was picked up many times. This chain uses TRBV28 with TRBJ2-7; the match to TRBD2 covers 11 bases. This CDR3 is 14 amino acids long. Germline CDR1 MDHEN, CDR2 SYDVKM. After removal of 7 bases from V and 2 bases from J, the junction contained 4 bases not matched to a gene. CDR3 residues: CASKRLAGTYEQYF. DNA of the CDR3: TGTGCCAGCAAACGACTAGCGGGGACCTACGAGCAGTACTTC. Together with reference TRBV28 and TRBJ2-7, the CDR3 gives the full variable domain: DVKVTQSSRYLVKRTGEKVFLECVQDMDHENMFWYRQDPGLGLRLIYFSYDVKMKEKGDIPEGYSVSREKKERFSLILESASTNQTSMYLCASKRLAGTYEQYFGPGTRLTVT.

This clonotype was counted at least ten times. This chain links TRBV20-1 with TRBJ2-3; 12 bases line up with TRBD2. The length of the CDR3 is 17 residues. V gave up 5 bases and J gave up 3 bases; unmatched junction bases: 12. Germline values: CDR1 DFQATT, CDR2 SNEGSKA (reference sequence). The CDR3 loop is CSARSSGGGQITDTQYF. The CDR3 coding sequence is TGCAGTGCTCGATCTAGCGGGGGGGGCCAGATAACAGATACGCAGTATTTT.

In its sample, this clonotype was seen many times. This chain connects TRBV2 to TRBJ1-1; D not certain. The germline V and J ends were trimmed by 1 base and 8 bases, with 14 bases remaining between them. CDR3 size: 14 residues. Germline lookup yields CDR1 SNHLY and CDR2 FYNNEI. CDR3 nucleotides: TGTGCCAGCAGTGAAGGCAGCCCAGGAATAGAAGCTTTCTTT. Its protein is CASSEGSPGIEAFF.

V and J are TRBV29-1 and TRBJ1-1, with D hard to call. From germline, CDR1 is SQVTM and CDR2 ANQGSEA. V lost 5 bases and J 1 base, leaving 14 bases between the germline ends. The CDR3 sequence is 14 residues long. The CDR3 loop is CSVLLARANTEAFF. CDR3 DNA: TGCAGCGTTCTCCTGGCTCGGGCGAACACTGAAGCTTTCTTT.

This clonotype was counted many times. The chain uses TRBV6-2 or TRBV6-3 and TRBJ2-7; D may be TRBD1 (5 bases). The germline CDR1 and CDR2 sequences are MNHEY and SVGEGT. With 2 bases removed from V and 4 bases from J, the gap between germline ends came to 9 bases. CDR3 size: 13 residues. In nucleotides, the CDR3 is TGTGCCAGCAGTTACGTCAGGGAATACGAGCAGTACTTC. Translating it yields CASSYVREYEQYF.

CDR3 protein: CASSSQEAEQYF. The CDR3 DNA sequence: TGTGCCAGCAGCTCGCAGGAGGCCGAGCAGTACTTC. The chain combines TRBV7-9 with TRBJ2-7, with D maybe TRBD2 (5 bases). The CDR3 covers 12 residues. Germline CDR1 reads SEHNR; CDR2 reads FQNEAQ (reference sequence). V was shortened by 4 bases and J by 6 bases, with 10 bases between the two germline ends.

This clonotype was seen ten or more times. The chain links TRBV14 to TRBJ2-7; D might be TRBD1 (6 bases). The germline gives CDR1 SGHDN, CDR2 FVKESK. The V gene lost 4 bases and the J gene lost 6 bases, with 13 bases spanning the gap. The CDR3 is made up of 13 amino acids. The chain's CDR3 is CASSPRTVGEQYF. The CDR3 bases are TGTGCCAGCAGCCCTCGGACAGTCGGCGAGCAGTACTTC.

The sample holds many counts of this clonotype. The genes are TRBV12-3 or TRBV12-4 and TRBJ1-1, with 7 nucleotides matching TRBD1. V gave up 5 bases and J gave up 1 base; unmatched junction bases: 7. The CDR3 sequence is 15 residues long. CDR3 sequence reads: CASSKNRGANTEAFF. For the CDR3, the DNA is TGTGCCAGCAGTAAGAACAGGGGTGCGAACACTGAAGCTTTCTTT.

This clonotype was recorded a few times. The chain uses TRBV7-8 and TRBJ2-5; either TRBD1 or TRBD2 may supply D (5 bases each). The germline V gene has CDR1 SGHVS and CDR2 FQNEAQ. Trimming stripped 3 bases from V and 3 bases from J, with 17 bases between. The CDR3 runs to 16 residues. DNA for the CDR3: TGTGCCAGCAGCTTCCTCACTAGTCAGGGAAAAGAGACCCAGTACTTC. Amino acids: CASSFLTSQGKETQYF.